One sample yielded the 32 T cell receptor beta chains listed below, sequenced in a study of blood T cells in healthy people across ages. A J-beta primer mix and a sample-barcoded 5' primer were used in a second PCR of about 7 to 12 cycles. In TCRdb, the 5' RACE reads were re-called with MiXCR into one record per CDR3 protein. The sample includes about 1.4 million distinct CDR3 sequences, 45% to 70% of them seen just once. Specimen: blood. The receptors here all came from a man aged 18 to 35 in good health.

This clonotype was seen more than once but under ten times. V is TRBV4-1 and J is TRBJ1-6; D unresolved. V lost 0 bases, J lost 8 bases, and 8 bases lay in between. CDR3 length equals 14 residues. Germline V gene data show CDR1 as MGHRA and CDR2 as YSYEKL. As DNA, the CDR3 is TGCGCCAGCAGCCAAGATCCCGGCCATTCACCCCTCCACTTT. Its translation: CASSQDPGHSPLHF.

The table lists this clonotype with a count of one. This chain connects TRBV6-6 to TRBJ2-4, with TRBD2 identical over 8 bases. The J call is uncertain, as TRBJ2-7 better fits the DNA end. This CDR3 region has 15 residues. From germline, CDR1 is MNHNY and CDR2 SVGAGI (reference sequence). CDR3 coding DNA: TGTGCCAGCAGCCACCGGACTAGCTCAAAGGGCGAGCAGTACTTC. This sequence encodes CASSHRTSSKGEQYF.

This clonotype was counted between two and nine times. The genes are TRBV20-1 and TRBJ2-1; TRBD1 aligns across 9 bases. This CDR3 region has 15 residues. Germline V gene lookup returns CDR1 DFQATT and CDR2 SNEGSKA (reference sequence). With V trimmed by 4 bases and J by 6 bases, 10 bases remained unmatched. CDR3 DNA sequence: TGCAGTGCTACCGTGGGACAGGGTGCAACCAATGAGCAGTTCTTC. Protein product: CSATVGQGATNEQFF.

CDR3 coding DNA: TGTGCCAGCAGTTTCTTAAGGTTCGCCAGCCCAACTGAAGCTTTCTTT. This codes for CASSFLRFASPTEAFF. V is TRBV28 and J is TRBJ1-1; D not certain. V shed 3 bases and J shed 5 bases, with 19 bases lying between them. The germline gives CDR1 MDHEN, CDR2 SYDVKM. The CDR3 runs 16 residues.

In its sample, this clonotype was seen a few times. J is TRBJ2-3 and V is TRBV6-5, with 9 bases fitting TRBD2. The germline V gene has CDR1 MNHEY and CDR2 SVGAGI. The CDR3 has 16 amino acids. The junction had 7 bases not matched to a gene; V was cut back by 2 bases and J by 4 bases. The CDR3 DNA follows: TGTGCCAGCAGTTACGGAGCGGGAGGAAGGGCAGATACGCAGTATTTT. Its protein product is CASSYGAGGRADTQYF.

This clonotype appeared once. This chain joins TRBV10-3 and TRBJ2-4; D remains ambiguous. The J call may be wrong; the DNA end is better matched by TRBJ2-5. The CDR3 consists of 13 residues. Germline CDR1 is ENHRY and CDR2 is SYGVKD. The CDR3 sequence: CAITPGEQETQYF. As DNA, the CDR3 is TGTGCCATCACCCCAGGAGAGCAAGAGACCCAGTACTTC.

This clonotype has more than one count but fewer than ten. The rearrangement links TRBV7-9 to TRBJ1-5, with D unclear. The CDR3 sequence is 13 residues long. The V gene lost 1 base and the J gene lost 6 bases, with 7 bases spanning the gap. Germline loops: CDR1 SEHNR, CDR2 FQNEAQ (reference sequence). The CDR3 sequence: CASSLGASQPQHF. The DNA for the CDR3 is TGTGCCAGCAGCTTAGGGGCTAGTCAGCCCCAGCATTTT.

This clonotype has only a few counts. One base away lies a much larger clone, so this may be a sequencing read error. The chain links TRBV29-1 to TRBJ2-5; the D gene is possibly TRBD2 (7 bases). The CDR3 loop spans 14 amino acids. Germline CDR1 is SQVTM and CDR2 is ANQGSEA. V was cut by 3 bases and J by 4 bases, with 15 bases left in between. The CDR3 region has the DNA TGCAGCGTTGACAGGGGAGGGACGGGAGAGACCCAGTACTTC. This translates into CSVDRGGTGETQYF.

The chain has TRBV6-5 and TRBJ1-2; D remains unclear. The germline V and J ends were trimmed by 4 bases and 6 bases, with 18 bases remaining between them. Germline V gives CDR1 MNHEY, CDR2 SVGAGI. This CDR3 region has 15 residues. This CDR3 reads CASSSNPGHPNGYTF. The CDR3 region has the DNA TGTGCCAGCAGTTCCAACCCCGGCCACCCGAATGGCTACACCTTC.

This clonotype appeared a few times. The rearrangement uses TRBV7-9 and TRBJ2-1; D uncertain. The length of the CDR3 is 11 residues. Germline values: CDR1 SEHNR, CDR2 FQNEAQ (reference sequence). V was shortened by 5 bases and J by 10 bases, with 9 bases between the two germline ends. CDR3 loop: CASSLPFEQFF. The DNA for the CDR3 is TGTGCCAGCAGCCTCCCATTCGAGCAGTTCTTC.

Comments on this clonotype: One end of the junction is discordant with germline, which a read error may explain. The chain uses TRBV7-2 and TRBJ1-5, with D perhaps TRBD1 (6 bases). The CDR3 covers 13 residues. Germline-derived CDR1 and CDR2 are SGHTA and FQGNSA. CDR3: CAGSRGGIQPQHF. The CDR3 region has the DNA TGTGCCGGCAGCCGAGGGGGAATTCAGCCCCAGCATTTT.

The chain uses TRBV7-9 and TRBJ1-5; D uncertain. Between the trimmed V and J ends, which lost 1 base and 5 bases, there was a span of 9 bases. Germline loops: CDR1 SEHNR, CDR2 FQNEAQ (reference sequence). This CDR3 contains 14 residues. The CDR3 loop reads CASSLVGRDQPQHF. CDR3 DNA: TGTGCCAGCAGCTTAGTCGGGAGAGATCAGCCCCAGCATTTT.

The chain links TRBV7-2 to TRBJ2-5; 8 nucleotides align to TRBD2. Germline CDR1 is SGHTA and CDR2 is FQGNSA. V was pared by 4 bases and J by 4 bases, with 20 bases of the junction left unmatched. The CDR3 has 19 amino acids. This CDR3 reads CASSSPPDYSGAPGETQYF. CDR3 sequence (DNA): TGTGCCAGCAGCTCCCCACCTGATTATAGCGGGGCGCCTGGAGAGACCCAGTACTTC. Using reference TRBV7-2 and TRBJ2-5 for the parts outside the CDR3, the full variable domain is GAGVSQSPSNKVTEKGKDVELRCDPISGHTALYWYRQSLGQGLEFLIYFQGNSAPDKSGLPSDRFSAERTGGSVSTLTIQRTQQEDSAVYLCASSSPPDYSGAPGETQYFGPGTRLLVL.

The CDR3 reads CASSTTDRGTYNEQFF. The CDR3 nucleotides are TGTGCCAGCAGCACTACAGACAGGGGAACCTACAATGAGCAGTTCTTC. The chain has TRBV7-9 and TRBJ2-1, with TRBD1 identical over 8 bases. V gave up 5 bases and J gave up 2 bases; unmatched junction bases: 8. This CDR3 is 16 amino acids long. Germline values: CDR1 SEHNR, CDR2 FQNEAQ (reference sequence).

Comment on this clonotype: At one of its ends the junction is not consistent with the germline gene, which may arise from a read error. V is TRBV12-3 or TRBV12-4 and J is TRBJ2-1, with 8 bases identical to TRBD2. CDR3 length equals 13 residues. The CDR3 region has the DNA TGTACCAGCTCTAGCGGGTCTTACAATGAGCAGTTCTTC. Protein: CTSSSGSYNEQFF.

The chain carries TRBV7-9 and TRBJ1-5; the match to TRBD1 covers 11 bases. Germline loops: CDR1 SEHNR, CDR2 FQNEAQ (reference sequence). The CDR3 is made up of 16 amino acids. J was trimmed by 4 bases and V by 1 base; bases with no gene match: 3. The CDR3 is CASSLGGTGGNQPQHF. CDR3 in DNA: TGTGCCAGCAGCTTAGGCGGGACAGGGGGTAATCAGCCCCAGCATTTT.

This clonotype has just one count. The V gene is TRBV4-3, the J gene TRBJ1-2; 7 bases are a match to TRBD1. Germline-derived CDR1 and CDR2 are LGHNA and YSLEER. The CDR3 has 15 residues. With 1 base clipped from V and 3 bases from J, the junction kept 5 bases outside the gene matches. CDR3 sequence reads: CASSQARQGDYGYTF. As DNA, the CDR3 is TGCGCCAGCAGCCAAGCTAGACAGGGAGACTATGGCTACACCTTC.

This clonotype was detected a few times. This rearrangement joins TRBV7-9 to TRBJ2-5; no clear D. Trimming stripped 8 bases from V and 1 base from J, with 11 bases between. The CDR3 is 13 residues long. Germline V gives CDR1 SEHNR, CDR2 FQNEAQ (reference sequence). The CDR3 loop is CASFPLVQETQYF. CDR3 sequence (DNA): TGTGCCAGCTTCCCCCTAGTCCAAGAGACCCAGTACTTC.

The rearrangement uses TRBV12-3 or TRBV12-4 and TRBJ2-5, with 8 bases fitting TRBD2. CDR3 length equals 13 residues. The junction had 8 bases not matched to a gene; V was cut back by 9 bases and J by 5 bases. Written as DNA, the CDR3 is TGTGCCAGTAAGCGGGAGAGGATGGAGACCCAGTACTTC. Translated: CASKRERMETQYF.

There are a few counts of this clonotype. The chain joins TRBV12-3 or TRBV12-4 to TRBJ2-3, with 7 bases matching TRBD2. V shed 5 bases, J shed 5 bases, and the junction held 10 bases outside the gene matches. The CDR3 spans 15 residues. The CDR3 here is CASSLTSGRRDTQYF. In nucleotides, the CDR3 is TGTGCCAGCAGTCTCACCTCCGGGAGGCGAGATACGCAGTATTTT.

Of note for this clonotype: This sequence may be a read error, since a much larger clone differs from it by one base. The rearrangement uses TRBV27 and TRBJ1-5, with D hard to call. The V end was cut by 7 bases, the J end by 3 bases, with 13 bases between. Germline assignment: CDR1 MNHEY and CDR2 SMNVEV (reference sequence). The CDR3 spans 14 residues. In DNA, the CDR3 is TGTGCCAGCACTGAGCGATATTTCAATCAGCCCCAGCATTTT. Protein sequence: CASTERYFNQPQHF.

This rearrangement joins TRBV11-2 to TRBJ2-1; 9 nucleotides match TRBD1. Trimming removed 3 bases from V and 4 bases from J; junction bases left unmatched: 4. Germline values: CDR1 SGHAT, CDR2 FQNNGV. CDR3 length: 15 amino acids. DNA of the CDR3: TGTGCCAGCAGCTTTCTGGGGACAGGGTACAATGAGCAGTTCTTC. Protein: CASSFLGTGYNEQFF.

The CDR3 DNA reads TGCAGTGCGCCAACGGAGGGGGGGGCGCCTGACTATGGCTACACCTTC. Translation gives CSAPTEGGAPDYGYTF. This chain connects TRBV20-1 to TRBJ1-2; tentatively, D is TRBD1 (6 bases). This CDR3 has 16 amino acids. The V and J ends lost 6 bases and 3 bases respectively, with 23 bases between them. Germline CDR1 and CDR2: DFQATT and SNEGSKA (reference sequence).

This sequence joins TRBV10-3 and TRBJ2-3; 8 bases align to TRBD2. The junction had 2 bases not matched to a gene; V was cut back by 0 bases and J by 0 bases. The germline CDR1 and CDR2 sequences are ENHRY and SYGVKD. The CDR3 is 16 amino acids. CDR3 sequence (DNA): TGTGCCATCAGTGAGTCAAGCGGGGGTAGCACAGATACGCAGTATTTT. Protein product: CAISESSGGSTDTQYF.

This clonotype was seen a handful of times. The DNA for the CDR3 is TGTGCCAGCTCGGATTGGGGGGCTAGCACAGATACGCAGTATTTT. Amino acids: CASSDWGASTDTQYF. The chain couples TRBV12-3 or TRBV12-4 to TRBJ2-3, with D possibly being TRBD1 or TRBD2 (6 bases each). The CDR3 runs 15 residues. With 8 bases removed from V and 0 bases from J, the gap between germline ends came to 15 bases.

This clonotype occurred a few times. This chain connects TRBV4-2 to TRBJ2-3, with 10 positions matching TRBD2. Germline CDR1 and CDR2: LGHNA and YNFKEQ. The CDR3 loop spans 16 amino acids. Trimming at V came to 9 bases and at J to 0 bases, leaving 9 bases not matched to a gene. The CDR3 nucleotides read TGTGCCAGTAGTAGTCTAGCGGGGGCAAGCACAGATACGCAGTATTTT. Translated, it gives CASSSLAGASTDTQYF.

The chain combines TRBV27 with TRBJ2-3, with unresolved D. Germline lookup yields CDR1 MNHEY and CDR2 SMNVEV (reference sequence). The V end was cut by 5 bases, the J end by 0 bases, with 15 bases between. The CDR3 totals 16 residues. DNA of the CDR3: TGTGCCAGCAGTCGGGCACAGATCCACAGCACAGATACGCAGTATTTT. Encoded protein: CASSRAQIHSTDTQYF.

The rearrangement links TRBV5-1 to TRBJ2-7; unclear D gene. The J call is doubtful: the DNA matches TRBJ2-5 better. The germline V gene has CDR1 SGHRS and CDR2 YFSETQ. CDR3 length: 14 residues. The CDR3 loop is CASSLERPRETQYF. CDR3 DNA sequence: TGCGCCAGCAGCTTGGAGCGACCCCGGGAGACCCAGTACTTC.

This clonotype was counted once. J is TRBJ2-7 and V is TRBV15; TRBD2 agrees at 12 bases. The CDR3 has 15 residues. Per germline, CDR1 LNHNV and CDR2 YYDKDF (reference sequence). V lost 5 bases to trimming and J lost 0 bases; unmatched junction nucleotides: 2. The CDR3 DNA is TGTGCCACCAGCCCTAGCGGGGGGGTCTCCTACGAGCAGTACTTC. The encoded protein is CATSPSGGVSYEQYF.

This chain uses TRBV28 with TRBJ1-1; D might be TRBD1 (6 bases). The CDR3 is 16 residues long. Germline V CDR1 and CDR2: MDHEN, SYDVKM. V lost 4 bases to trimming and J lost 10 bases, with 25 bases between them. CDR3 in amino acids: CASSSGGHRTDNVAFF. CDR3 nucleotides: TGTGCCAGCAGTTCTGGGGGGCACCGGACAGACAATGTAGCTTTCTTT.

This CDR3 reads CASTRTGGYNEQYF. The CDR3 DNA reads TGCGCCAGCACCAGGACAGGGGGTTACAATGAGCAGTATTTT. The chain combines TRBV5-1 with TRBJ2-3; 10 bases align to TRBD1. V dropped 6 bases and J dropped 11; count of bases not matched to a gene: 12. The CDR3 contains 14 residues. Germline V gene sequence: CDR1 SGHRS, CDR2 YFSETQ.

This clonotype was seen a handful of times. This chain links TRBV7-6 with TRBJ1-6, with 9 bases aligning to TRBD1. The CDR3 consists of 15 residues. J gave up 7 bases and V 5 bases, and 6 bases lay outside the gene matches. CDR1 is SGHVS, CDR2 FNYEAQ, per germline. The CDR3 DNA is TGTGCCAGCAGCCTCGGGACAGGGCTAAATTCACCCCTCCACTTT. This codes for CASSLGTGLNSPLHF.